The rows below give T cell receptor beta chains drawn from one sample of a study of T cell changes during pregnancy in multiple sclerosis. TCRdb keeps only in-frame clones here, not all; method: immunoSEQ multiplex PCR. Here the sample spans roughly 35,000 clones, around 92% being singletons. The sample taken for sequencing was PBMCs (not recorded whether the cells were cultured). The source is a female donor with multiple sclerosis, enrolled in a pregnancy study. Each CDR3 is given without its conserved first and last residue.

v_call	cdr3_length	j_call	cdr3_aa
TRBV10-3	12	TRBJ2-7	AISLAGPAYEQY
TRBV14	13	TRBJ2-3	ASSSDRRAADTQY
TRBV4-3	15	TRBJ2-7	ASSQDRWDTSSYEQY
TRBV11-3	13	TRBJ2-1	ASSLGRVSYNEQF
TRBV30	12	TRBJ1-3	AWSGDTTGNTIY
TRBV10-3	12	TRBJ1-5	AIAGGTANQPQH
TRBV4-3	14	TRBJ2-3	ASSPRPGISTDTQY
TRBV4-1	14	TRBJ1-3	ASSQGLGGSGNTIY
TRBV7-2	13	TRBJ2-7	ASSFPHSTSYEQY
TRBV5-6	13	TRBJ2-3	ASSLEQGSTDTQY
TRBV5-4	14	TRBJ2-1	ASSLVGSGEGNEQF
TRBV10-3	12	TRBJ1-1	AISEAGQNTEAF
TRBV9	13	TRBJ2-3	ASSVAGIGADTQY
TRBV30	11	TRBJ1-2	AWGPRGNYGYT
TRBV19	13	TRBJ2-2	ASNPGGMNTGELF
TRBV6-5	11	TRBJ1-1	ASSYRIKTEAF
TRBV28	11	TRBJ2-3	ASSYSSKDTQY
TRBV10-3	15	TRBJ2-2	AISESQEVGYTGELF
TRBV9	10	TRBJ2-7	ASSVSQSEQY
TRBV28	11	TRBJ2-2	ASSGRGAGELF
TRBV5-1	16	TRBJ2-5	ASSLASGGVRFKETQY
TRBV4-1	13	TRBJ2-3	ASSQVGTSGNAQY
TRBV28	14	TRBJ2-1	ALGGGPGGIYNEQF
TRBV4-2	13	TRBJ2-1	ASSQAIGNWVEQF
TRBV30	13	TRBJ2-6	AWSVLAPGANVLT
TRBV7-9	11	TRBJ2-1	ASNDAWRDEQF
TRBV4-1	13	TRBJ2-2	ASSQRTGSTGELF
TRBV25-1	13	TRBJ1-2	ASSEPGAIWNGYT
TRBV9	10	TRBJ1-6	ASSVGDSPLH
TRBV2	12	TRBJ1-2	ASSEYRGTGGYT
TRBV5-5	11	TRBJ2-7	ASSWRVGYEQY
TRBV27	15	TRBJ1-2	ASSHNADRAANYGYT
TRBV18	15	TRBJ2-7	ASSPRSKGQITYEQY
TRBV19	12	TRBJ1-4	ASGGWRTNEKLF
TRBV6-6	12	TRBJ1-3	ASSLLVSGNTIY